This T cell receptor (beta chain) was found in a study of blood T cells in healthy people across ages. Study-level points and caveats: TCR beta diversity correlated strongly with naive T cell percentage.

Staff drew approximately 9.7 milliliters of peripheral blood from each donor. Samples each had at least 5 micrograms of total RNA extracted. As to this clonotype: As yet, its antigen is unknown.

The CDR3 covers 14 residues. V lost 3 bases and J 5 bases, leaving 13 bases between the germline ends. Germline CDR1 is SGHVS and CDR2 is FQNEAQ. PCR was performed a second time for roughly 7 to 11 cycles using a sample-barcoded 5' primer and a J-beta primer mix. Each CDR3 protein gets one entry after TCRdb re-called the 5' RACE reads with MiXCR. The data show 600,000 to 1,000,000 distinct CDR3 sequences, 58% seen once. This TCR was sampled from a man aged 25 to 40 in good health. The rearrangement joins TRBV7-8 to TRBJ2-5; D might be TRBD2 (5 bases). Source material: blood. CDR3 protein: CASSFQAGGETQYF. CDR3 DNA sequence: TGTGCCAGCAGCTTTCAGGCAGGCGGGGAGACCCAGTACTTC.